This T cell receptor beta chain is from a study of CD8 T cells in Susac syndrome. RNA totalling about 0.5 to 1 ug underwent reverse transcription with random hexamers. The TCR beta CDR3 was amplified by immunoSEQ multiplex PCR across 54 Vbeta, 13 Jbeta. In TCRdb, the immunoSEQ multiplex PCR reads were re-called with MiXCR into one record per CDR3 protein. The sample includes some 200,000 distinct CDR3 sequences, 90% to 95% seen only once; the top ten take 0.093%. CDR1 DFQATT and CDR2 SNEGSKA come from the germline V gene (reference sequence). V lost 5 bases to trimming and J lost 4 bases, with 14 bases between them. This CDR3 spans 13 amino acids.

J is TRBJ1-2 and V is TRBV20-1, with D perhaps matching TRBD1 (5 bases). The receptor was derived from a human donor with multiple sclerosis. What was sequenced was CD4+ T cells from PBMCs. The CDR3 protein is CSAPFSGRYGYTF. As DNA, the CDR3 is TGCAGTGCTCCTTTCTCGGGGCGCTATGGCTACACCTTC.